This record concerns one T cell receptor beta chain sequence. No cognate antigen has been identified for it. This is likely a read error, given that the CDR3 carries no conserved phenylalanine or tryptophan at its end. The data derive from a study of cytomegalovirus exposure and HLA in healthy donors (dated by TCRdb to about 2017). Notes on the research overall: An earlier analysis of several hundred of the donors reported 250 to 300 Gb of sequence data and about 100 million unique TCR beta sequences from about 200 million T cells. HLA typing included class I and class II loci at four-digit resolution. In the later analysis, no new phenotypic data were used to find candidate immune exposures; instead, reliance was placed on TCR beta sequences and their occurrence across donors. Among several hundred genotyped donors of the cohort, an average of around 220,000 unique TCR beta nucleotide sequences was sequenced per donor, of which 15% to 20% were non-productive. Roughly five DR-DQ haplotypes were treated as single units for association and clustering because of strong linkage in the cohort. To decide whether each TCR beta V gene segment behaved as functional or pseudogenic, an earlier analysis of some 570 of the donors relied on high-throughput TCR beta sequencing. Of the roughly 400 genotyped donors, about 80% fell in the genetic ancestry cluster associated with self-reported Caucasian donors. A separate validation cohort of 90 to 150 different subjects was used in addition to the roughly 640-subject first cohort. To predict cytomegalovirus infection status, the study combined high-throughput TCR immunosequencing, statistical association of individual TCRs with disease status, and machine learning. A later analysis re-examined previously published TCR beta repertoires from just over 650 donors and added high-resolution HLA genotyping to investigate patterns of TCR occurrence. Typing coverage differed by locus: A, B, C, DRB1 and DQB1 were typed in roughly 629-630 donors, DQA1 in roughly 500, DPA1 in 606, and DPB1 in just under 480. The study used immunosequencing to profile the T cell repertoires of several hundred subjects and linked those repertoires to cytomegalovirus serostatus. The study aimed to test whether signatures of past pathogen exposure could be identified by cataloging public T cell receptors. Donor age, sex, ethnicity and CMV serostatus were compiled alongside the repertoire data. Every repertoire in the discovery cohort had been generated on one and the same sequencing platform. Around 330 gigabases of sequencing data and tens of millions of unique TCR sequences made up an early release that covered around 640 HLA-typed donors. Genome-wide SNP genotypes for about 65% of the roughly 670 donors were used in a later genetic analysis, which treated that subset as a discovery cohort.

Libraries were made using the immunoSEQ multiplex PCR assay. A mixture of 60 forward primers for TCR Vbeta segments and 13 reverse primers for TCR Jbeta segments was used in the multiplex PCR. The CDR3 region of rearranged TCR beta genes was amplified from genomic DNA by a multiplex PCR assay. The Illumina HiSeq System was used to sequence the amplified TCR beta libraries as 87-base-pair reads. The authors processed their data as follows. Across the 700 or so repertoires, a later analysis counted 78 million or so unique TCR beta chains, about 10 million of which were shared by at least two donors. To remove PCR and sequencing errors, raw reads were error-corrected and collapsed into unique sequences using a nearest-neighbor algorithm that merged closely related sequences. V, D and J gene segments were assigned by aligning CDR3 sequences to IMGT reference sequences. Each retained sequence needed at least a six-nucleotide match to both a V gene segment and a J gene segment. A rearrangement was called productive if the CDR3 had no stop codons and remained in frame with V and J, and every other rearrangement was called non-productive. CDR3 was defined by IMGT convention, running from the second conserved V-encoded cysteine to the conserved J-encoded phenylalanine. The earlier analysis of some 540 of the donors excluded any sequence lacking an unambiguous match to a single V gene segment. An earlier analysis of around 600 of the donors classified V segments as functional when productive rearrangements were above 56.7% and as segregating when the standard deviation between donors was above 5%. To diagnose cytomegalovirus status from the catalog of TCR beta chain sequences, a statistical classification framework was built. In a later analysis, TCR nucleotide sequences were compared against IMGT/GENE-DB human TR gene sequences so that V and J genes could be assigned. Using the TCRdist pipeline, a later analysis assigned CDR3 sequences along with most-parsimonious VDJ recombination scenarios. In a later analysis, each TCR beta chain was defined by its CDR3 amino acid sequence together with its V-gene family, and reads lacking a unique V-gene family were excluded. A later analysis removed 592 highly shared, low-generation-probability nucleotide sequences to deal with suspected cross-contamination and a sequencing artifact. In a later analysis, a clonal expansion index for each public chain was calculated from normalized within-repertoire ranks of inferred template counts. In a later analysis, generation probabilities were computed using a VDJ recombination model fitted to out-of-frame rearrangements, and the results were checked against IGoR. Hypergeometric tests were used in a later analysis to score TCR-TCR, TCR-HLA and TCR-CMV co-occurrence, with a repertoire-size bias correction applied to the TCR pairs. False discovery rates were estimated in a later analysis by permuting HLA or CMV assignments 20 times. In a later analysis, co-occurring TCRs were grouped using DBSCAN, with TCRdist sequence similarity added in when clustering inside HLA-allele-positive subsets. Repertoires with fewer than 30,000 or more than 120,000 public chains, plus five repertoires with anomalous nucleotide sharing, were excluded from co-occurrence clustering. The clones in this table, taken by TCRdb from immuneACCESS, are in-frame only. Not every clone is retained; where verified, under half of the shortfall comes from an unresolved V gene, and the cause of the rest is unknown. V, J and clone size derive from that table, while D and trimming were established from the DNA sequence. The sample records about 93,000 clones, around 84% of which are singletons. The top ten hold over 3% of the sample.

Taken from the germline V gene, the CDR1 and CDR2 loops are MRHNA and SNTAGT. Deletion took 0 bases off V and 3 bases off J, with a span of 5 bases between the germline ends. The CDR3 is 14 residues long, ends included. The DNA shown is the 42-base CDR3, in frame from base 1. The study at large found these results: The authors suggested that the approach could potentially be extended to other disease states and immunological phenotypes. A later analysis found that HLA-associated TCR beta chains were more clonally expanded and had lower generation probabilities than equally common non-associated chains. When HLA alleles, especially DR and DQ, strongly co-occurred, attributing TCR associations to individual alleles was difficult. In an earlier analysis of a few hundred of the donors, most TCR beta V segments were observed in productive rearrangements about 87% or about 30% of the time, broadly matching IMGT annotations. Specific HLA alleles were associated with 15,000 to 20,000 TCR beta sequences at a false discovery rate of 0.05 in a later analysis. An association between a missense DCLRE1C variant and V-gene and J-gene trimming of TCR beta chains was found in a later genetic analysis and replicated in an independent cohort. The classifier was reported to diagnose cytomegalovirus status with high specificity and sensitivity in both the original cohort and the validation cohort. Presence/absence analyses assumed roughly uniform sequencing depth across donors, an assumption that may not hold. Because HLA typing was missing for some donors at each locus, association tests included only the typed subset. In vitro tests confirmed that a few of the cytomegalovirus-associated TCR beta chains recognize cytomegalovirus antigens. The 87-base-pair reads could not distinguish some IMGT-functional V segments, including TRBV6-2 and TRBV6-3, so those segments were excluded. According to a later genetic analysis, donors in an Asian-associated ancestry cluster had fewer N-insertions in productive TCRs than the approximately 630-donor mean. CMV serostatus was the only immune exposure information available for the cohort. A further reported finding was that TCR beta sequences accurately predicted the HLA-A and HLA-B alleles for most subjects in the first cohort. According to a later analysis, parvovirus B19, influenza, CMV and Epstein-Barr virus appeared linked to several top co-occurrence clusters. Because counts were too low, seventeen rarely observed V segments, including chromosome 9 orphons, were excluded from the earlier analysis of around 640 of the donors. This cohort had only TCR beta chains sequenced, and the lack of alpha or paired-chain data limited which features could be detected. The sequencing pipeline was judged likely to have produced a cluster of highly shared sequence variants as a technical artifact. The study gave a list of 150 to 200 TCR beta chains associated with cytomegalovirus. While some public TCRs were present in many individuals, most TCR sequences turned up only very rarely across donors. Linkage disequilibrium might explain the correlated functional status among segregating V segments, but an unknown experimental factor could not be excluded. A later analysis found that most CMV-associated TCR beta chains appeared HLA-restricted, with HLA associations seemingly driven largely by CMV exposure. In a later analysis, the rate of TCR association differed among HLA loci, with DRB1 alleles having the most associated TCRs and HLA-C alleles having the fewest.

The cohort consisted of 666 healthy bone marrow donors. At the time of sampling, all cohort members were nominally healthy, though unrecorded immune exposures were likely present. The donor tested CMV seronegative, placing the donor among the 350 or so seronegative members of the cohort. A peripheral blood sample was provided by each donor, and peripheral blood mononuclear cells were used for TCR beta sequencing. Genomic DNA extraction from the blood cell samples was performed with the Qiagen DNeasy Blood Extraction Kit. The sequence was collected from a middle-aged woman in good health and CMV-seronegative. Material for sequencing was PBMCs. This chain joins TRBV6-4 to TRBJ2-2; no confident D gene assignment can be made. The sequence in DNA is TGTGCCAGCAGTGACTCGAGCGACACCGGGGAGCTGTTTCTT. It is translated as CASSDSSDTGELFL.